These T cell receptor beta chains were read from a single sample in a study of blood T cell repertoires in COVID-19. Sequencing was performed with immunoSEQ multiplex PCR; in TCRdb, only in-frame clones are kept and a portion is missing. This sample has 130,000 or so clones, with about 81% found just once. The sequenced sample consisted of PBMCs or T cells enriched from blood (not recorded which). These receptors all come from a man aged 35-49 years with acute COVID-19. Each CDR3 is given with its conserved first and last residue. A D gene is named only where the DNA matches it firmly. The listing skips clone size in some rows; elsewhere it reads once, few, many or a size class.

>once|TRBV19|TRBJ1-5|NA
TGTGCCAGTAGATGGGACATTAATAGCAATCAGCCCCAGCATTTT
CASRWDINSNQPQHF
>NA|TRBV6-5|TRBJ2-5|NA
TGTGCCAGCAGTACCACCCCTAATAGAGAGACCCAGTACTTC
CASSTTPNRETQYF
>NA|TRBV2|TRBJ2-1|TRBD2
TGTGCCAGCAACCTCGGAGACAGCGGGGGGTTCGGCAATGAGCAGTTCTTC
CASNLGDSGGFGNEQFF
>once|TRBV10-3|TRBJ1-2|NA
TGTGCCAGCCAGACAGAGGTTAACTATGGCTACACCTTC
CASQTEVNYGYTF
>NA|TRBV6-6|TRBJ2-3|NA
TGTGCCAGCAGTTATAGTGGCGGGGTCACAGATACGCAGTATTTT
CASSYSGGVTDTQYF
>NA|TRBV5-1|TRBJ1-2|NA
TGCGCCAGCAGCTTTGTGGGACAAGATGGCTACACCTTC
CASSFVGQDGYTF
>NA|TRBV6-6|TRBJ1-4|NA
TGTGCCAGCAGTAGGGACGGGAGGAGTGAAAAACTGTTTTTT
CASSRDGRSEKLFF
>few|TRBV10-1|TRBJ2-7|TRBD2
TGCGCCAGCAGTGATTTCATAGCGGGGGAACACGAGCAGTACTTC
CASSDFIAGEHEQYF
>NA|TRBV3-1/TRBV3-2|TRBJ1-3|NA
TGTGCCAGCAGTCAAGACGCTAGCTCTGGAAACACCATATATTTT
CASSQDASSGNTIYF
>NA|TRBV10-2|TRBJ1-5|TRBD1
TGCGCCAGCACCTCAGCAGGGGGCGAGGGGCAGCCCCAGCATTTT
CASTSAGGEGQPQHF
>NA|TRBV5-1|TRBJ2-1|TRBD2
TGCGCCAGCATCGGCGGGGGGGCTGGGAATGAGCAGTTCTTC
CASIGGGAGNEQFF
>NA|TRBV2|TRBJ1-4|NA
TGTGCCAGCAGTGAACAGGCTAATGAAAAACTGTTTTTT
CASSEQANEKLFF
>NA|TRBV18|TRBJ1-6|NA
TGTGCCAGCTCACTGCGGGACCTAGATAATTCACCCCTCCACTTT
CASSLRDLDNSPLHF
>NA|TRBV27|TRBJ1-2|NA
TGTGCCAGCAGTCTAAGATCGGGGGGTGACTATGGCTACACCTTC
CASSLRSGGDYGYTF
>NA|TRBV7-9|TRBJ2-2|TRBD2
TGTGCCAGCAGCTTAACTAGCGGGGGGCCCCCCGGGGAGCTGTTTTTT
CASSLTSGGPPGELFF
>NA|TRBV12-3/TRBV12-4|TRBJ1-2|TRBD1
TGTGCCAGCAGGGGACAGGGGGGCGGCTACACCTTC
CASRGQGGGYTF
>NA|TRBV11-2|TRBJ2-1|NA
TGTGCCAGCTTGGGGGGTATATTCAATGAGCAGTTCTTC
CASLGGIFNEQFF
>NA|TRBV6-5|TRBJ2-2|TRBD2
TGTGCCAGCAGTTTTAGCGGGAGGTACACCGGGGAGCTGTTTTTT
CASSFSGRYTGELFF
>NA|TRBV18|TRBJ1-1|TRBD1
TGTGCCAGCTCACCATTAGGACAGGGTCTTTCCATGAACACTGAAGCTTTCTTT
CASSPLGQGLSMNTEAFF
>NA|TRBV19|TRBJ1-2|TRBD1
TGTGCCAGTAGTATAAGGGGGCTCGGCTACACCTTC
CASSIRGLGYTF
>NA|TRBV28|TRBJ2-2|NA
TGTGCCAGCACCCTGGGGGGGGCCGGCACCGGGGAGCTGTTTTTT
CASTLGGAGTGELFF
>NA|TRBV27|TRBJ2-3|TRBD1
TGTGCCAGCAGTTTTTGGGGCCAGGGGGCCGGGGCAGATACGCAGTATTTT
CASSFWGQGAGADTQYF
>NA|TRBV9|TRBJ2-5|NA
TGTGCCAGCAGCGTAGCCGACCAAGAGACCCAGTACTTC
CASSVADQETQYF
>NA|TRBV6-5|TRBJ1-2|TRBD1
TGTGCCAGCAGAGGGGGCCTCGATGGCTACACCTTC
CASRGGLDGYTF
>once|TRBV18|TRBJ1-4|TRBD1
TGTGCCAGCTCACCTGGACAGGGGAGAGAAAAACTGTTTTTT
CASSPGQGREKLFF
>NA|TRBV4-2|TRBJ2-5|TRBD1
TGTGCCAGCAGCCAAGATTCTTCGGCAGGGGGCTTTGTAGAGACCCAGTACTTC
CASSQDSSAGGFVETQYF
>NA|TRBV4-2|TRBJ2-1|TRBD2
TGTGCCAGCAGCCAAGGCCCCACCGGGACTAGCATCTCCTACAATGAGCAGTTCTTC
CASSQGPTGTSISYNEQFF
>NA|TRBV6-2/TRBV6-3|TRBJ2-5|NA
TGTGCCAGCAGTTACTCTAGCCGACAAGAGACCCAGTACTTC
CASSYSSRQETQYF
>once|TRBV6-1|TRBJ2-7|NA
TGTGCCAGCAGTGAGATGGGGGCTCCCCTTGGGAACGAGCAGTACTTC
CASSEMGAPLGNEQYF